This TCR beta chain was observed in a study of graft-versus-host responses after intestinal transplantation. About the research overall: Anti-thymocyte globulin served as induction for all recipients, who then took tacrolimus and steroids for approximately 3 years.

Notes on this clone: Its specificity is unknown.

The ends were cut back, 1 base at V and 4 bases at J, with 17 bases in the middle. The CDR3 contains 17 residues. CDR1 is MNHNS, CDR2 SASEGT, per germline. Study results and caveats: Marrow from the recipient contained GvH clones, some of which had appeared first in ileum or blood. Patients who carried graft-donor T cell macrochimerism also had high graft-versus-host to host-versus-graft clonal ratios in their allografts.

Measured with immunoSEQ multiplex PCR; TCRdb has only the in-frame clones, and not every one. Among some 15,000 clones listed, approximately 93% were seen once. This material consisted of PBMCs, taken about 37 months after intestinal transplantation. The V gene is TRBV6-1, the J gene TRBJ1-3, with TRBD1 as a possible D gene (6 bases). This TCR was sampled from a human patient who received an intestinal transplant, so some T cells may come from the graft donor. The CDR3 DNA is TGTGCCAGCAGTGAAGTAAGGGGGAGCCGTGGGGGAAACACCATATATTTT. Protein: CASSEVRGSRGGNTIYF.